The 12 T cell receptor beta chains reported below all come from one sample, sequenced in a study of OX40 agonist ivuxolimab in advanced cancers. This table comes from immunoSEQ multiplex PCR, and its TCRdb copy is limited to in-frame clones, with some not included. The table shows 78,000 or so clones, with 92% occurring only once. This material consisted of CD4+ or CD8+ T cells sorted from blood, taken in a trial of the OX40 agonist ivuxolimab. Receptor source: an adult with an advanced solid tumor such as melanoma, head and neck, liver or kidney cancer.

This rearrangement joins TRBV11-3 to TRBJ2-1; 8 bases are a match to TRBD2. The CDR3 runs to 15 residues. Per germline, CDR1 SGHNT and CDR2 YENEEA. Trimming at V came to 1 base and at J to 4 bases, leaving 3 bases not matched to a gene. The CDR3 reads CASSLAAGVYNEQFF. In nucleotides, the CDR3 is TGTGCCAGCAGCTTAGCAGCGGGAGTATACAATGAGCAGTTCTTC.

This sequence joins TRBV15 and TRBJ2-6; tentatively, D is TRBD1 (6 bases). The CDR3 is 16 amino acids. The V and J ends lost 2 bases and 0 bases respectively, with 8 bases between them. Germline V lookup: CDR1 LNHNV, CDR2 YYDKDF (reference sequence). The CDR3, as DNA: TGTGCCACCAGCAGACAGGGGATCTCTGGGGCCAACGTCCTGACTTTC. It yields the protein CATSRQGISGANVLTF.

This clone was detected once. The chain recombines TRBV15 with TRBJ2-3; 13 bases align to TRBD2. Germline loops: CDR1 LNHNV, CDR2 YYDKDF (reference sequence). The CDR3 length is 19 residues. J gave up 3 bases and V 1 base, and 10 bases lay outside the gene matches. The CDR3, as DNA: TGTGCCACCAGCAGAGCGGTGGGACTAGCGGGAAAGGGGACAGATACGCAGTATTTT. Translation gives CATSRAVGLAGKGTDTQYF.

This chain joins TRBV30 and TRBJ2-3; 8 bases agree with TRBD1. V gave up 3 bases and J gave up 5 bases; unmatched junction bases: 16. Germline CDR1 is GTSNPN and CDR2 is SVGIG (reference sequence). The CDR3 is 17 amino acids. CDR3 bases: TGTGCCTGGAGGGACCGACAGGGGACCAGGCCGGGAGATACGCAGTATTTT. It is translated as CAWRDRQGTRPGDTQYF.

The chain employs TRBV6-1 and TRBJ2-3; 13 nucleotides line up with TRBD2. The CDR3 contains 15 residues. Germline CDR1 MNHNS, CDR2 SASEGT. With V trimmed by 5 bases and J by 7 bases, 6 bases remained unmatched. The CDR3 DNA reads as TGTGCCAGCAGTCCACTAGCGGGGGGGCAAAATACGCAGTATTTT. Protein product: CASSPLAGGQNTQYF.

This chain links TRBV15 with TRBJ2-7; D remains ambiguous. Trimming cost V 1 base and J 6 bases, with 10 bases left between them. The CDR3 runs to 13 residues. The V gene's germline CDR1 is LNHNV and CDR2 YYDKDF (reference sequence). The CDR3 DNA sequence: TGTGCCACCAGCAGAGTTGGGCAGGCCGAGCAGTACTTC. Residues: CATSRVGQAEQYF.

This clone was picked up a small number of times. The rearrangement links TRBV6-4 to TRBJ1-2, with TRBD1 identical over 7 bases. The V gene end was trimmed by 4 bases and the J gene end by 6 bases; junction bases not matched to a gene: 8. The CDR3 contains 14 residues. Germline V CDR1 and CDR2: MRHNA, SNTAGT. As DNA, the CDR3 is TGTGCCAGCAGTGTCACGACAGGGCTGCATGGCTACACCTTC. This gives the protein CASSVTTGLHGYTF.

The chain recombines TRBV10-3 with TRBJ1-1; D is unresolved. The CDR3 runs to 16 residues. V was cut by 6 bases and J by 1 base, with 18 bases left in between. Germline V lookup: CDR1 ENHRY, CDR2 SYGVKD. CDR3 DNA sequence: TGTGCCATCAGCCCCTACACGGGCGGCAGGAACACTGAAGCTTTCTTT. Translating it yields CAISPYTGGRNTEAFF.

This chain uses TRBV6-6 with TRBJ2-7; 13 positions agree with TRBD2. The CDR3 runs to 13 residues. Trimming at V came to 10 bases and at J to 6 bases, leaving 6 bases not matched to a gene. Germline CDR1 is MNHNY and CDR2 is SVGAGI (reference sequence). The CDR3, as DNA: TGTGCCACCGGGACTAGCGGGGTTGGCGAGCAGTACTTC. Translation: CATGTSGVGEQYF.

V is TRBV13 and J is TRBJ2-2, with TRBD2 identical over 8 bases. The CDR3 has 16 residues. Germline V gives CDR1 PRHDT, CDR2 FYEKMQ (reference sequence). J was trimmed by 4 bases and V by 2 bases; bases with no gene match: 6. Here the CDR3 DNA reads TGTGCCAGCAGCTTACGAGCGGGGGCGGGCACCGGGGAGCTGTTTTTT. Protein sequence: CASSLRAGAGTGELFF.

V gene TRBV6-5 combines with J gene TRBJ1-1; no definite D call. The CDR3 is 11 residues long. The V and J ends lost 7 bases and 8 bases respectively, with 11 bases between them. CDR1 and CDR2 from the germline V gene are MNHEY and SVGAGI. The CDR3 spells CASTGEAEAFF. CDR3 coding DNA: TGTGCCAGCACCGGAGAGGCGGAAGCTTTCTTT.

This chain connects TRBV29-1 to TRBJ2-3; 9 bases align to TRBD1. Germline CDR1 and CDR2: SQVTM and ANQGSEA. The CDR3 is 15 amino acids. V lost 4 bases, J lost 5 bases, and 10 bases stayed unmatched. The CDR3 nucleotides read TGCAGCGTTGGGATGGGAGGACAGGGGAAAGATACGCAGTATTTT. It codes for CSVGMGGQGKDTQYF.